This is a list of T cell receptor beta chains from one sample in a study of CD8 T cells in Susac syndrome. Using its own MiXCR run on the immunoSEQ multiplex PCR reads, TCRdb lists one record per CDR3 protein. The data show about 400,000 distinct CDR3 sequences, roughly 85% seen once. Sequencing input: CD8+ T cells from PBMCs. All receptors come from a human donor with multiple sclerosis. Each CDR3 is given with its conserved first and last residue. A D gene is named only where the DNA matches it firmly. Rows give clone size only sometimes, using once, few, many, or a class for an expanded clone.

TRBJ2-7 | TRBV5-1 | TRBD1 | NA | CASSLFPSQGTGFSYEQYF | TGCGCCAGCAGCTTGTTCCCATCCCAGGGGACAGGGTTTTCCTACGAGCAGTACTTC
TRBJ2-7 | TRBV6-2/TRBV6-3 | NA | NA | CASIDGTNYEQYF | TGTGCCAGCATTGACGGGACAAACTACGAGCAGTACTTC
TRBJ2-2 | TRBV19 | NA | NA | CASSPGPGSGELFF | TGTGCCAGTAGTCCGGGCCCTGGATCCGGGGAGCTGTTTTTT
TRBJ2-1 | TRBV2 | NA | NA | CASSELAHEQFF | TGTGCCAGCAGTGAATTGGCCCATGAGCAGTTCTTC
TRBJ2-5 | TRBV6-6 | TRBD2 | NA | CASTWTSGGRETQYF | TGTGCCAGCACCTGGACTAGCGGGGGCAGGGAGACCCAGTACTTC
TRBJ2-1 | TRBV7-9 | NA | NA | CAAWGHSNEQFF | TGTGCGGCGTGGGGTCACAGCAATGAGCAGTTCTTC
TRBJ1-3 | TRBV6-5 | NA | NA | CATTGTSSSGNTIYF | TGTGCCACCACCGGGACATCGAGCTCTGGAAACACCATATATTTT
TRBJ2-2 | TRBV5-1 | NA | NA | CASSLEQGKDTGELFF | TGCGCCAGCAGCTTGGAGCAGGGTAAAGACACCGGGGAGCTGTTTTTT
TRBJ1-4 | TRBV28 | NA | NA | CASSPGQTEKLFF | TGTGCCAGCAGTCCCGGACAGACGGAAAAACTGTTTTTT
TRBJ1-5 | TRBV5-5 | NA | NA | CASSRGDYSNQPQHF | TGTGCCAGCAGCCGCGGAGATTATAGCAATCAGCCCCAGCATTTT
TRBJ1-4 | TRBV11-2 | TRBD1 | once | CASSLWDRGRTNEKLFF | TGTGCCAGCAGCTTATGGGACAGGGGGAGGACTAATGAAAAACTGTTTTTT
TRBJ2-7 | TRBV11-2 | TRBD2 | once | CASSIGTSGIFEQYF | TGTGCCAGCAGCATAGGGACTAGCGGGATTTTCGAGCAGTACTTC
TRBJ2-3 | TRBV28 | NA | NA | CASSLTRGPDTQYF | TGTGCCAGCAGTTTAACCCGGGGCCCAGATACGCAGTATTTT
TRBJ2-3 | TRBV11-2 | TRBD2 | NA | CASSDILAPDTQYF | TGTGCCAGCAGCGATATACTAGCGCCAGATACGCAGTATTTT
TRBJ1-2 | TRBV27 | NA | NA | CASSPSGWGYGYTF | TGTGCCAGCAGTCCCTCGGGGTGGGGCTATGGCTACACCTTC